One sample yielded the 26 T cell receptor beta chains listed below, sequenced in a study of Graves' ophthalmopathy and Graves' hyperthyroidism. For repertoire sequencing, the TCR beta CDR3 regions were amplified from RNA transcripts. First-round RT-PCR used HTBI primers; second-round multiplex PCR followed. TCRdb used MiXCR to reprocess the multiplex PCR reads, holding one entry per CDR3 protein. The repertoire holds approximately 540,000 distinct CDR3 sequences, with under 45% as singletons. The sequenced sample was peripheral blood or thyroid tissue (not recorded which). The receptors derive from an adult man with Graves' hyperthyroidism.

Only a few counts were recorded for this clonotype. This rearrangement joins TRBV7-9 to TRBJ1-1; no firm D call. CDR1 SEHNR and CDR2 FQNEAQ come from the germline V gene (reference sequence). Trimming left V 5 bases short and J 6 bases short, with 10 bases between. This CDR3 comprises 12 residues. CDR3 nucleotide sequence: TGTGCCAGCAGCGTCGGATCCCCTGAAGCTTTCTTT. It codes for CASSVGSPEAFF.

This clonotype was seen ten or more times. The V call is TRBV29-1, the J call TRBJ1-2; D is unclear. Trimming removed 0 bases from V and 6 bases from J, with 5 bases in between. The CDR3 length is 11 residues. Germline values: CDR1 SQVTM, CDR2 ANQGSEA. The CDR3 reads CSVEDRNGYTF. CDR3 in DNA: TGCAGCGTTGAAGATCGGAATGGCTACACCTTC.

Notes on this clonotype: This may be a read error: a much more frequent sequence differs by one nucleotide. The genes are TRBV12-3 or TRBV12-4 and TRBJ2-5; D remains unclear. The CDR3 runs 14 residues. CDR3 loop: CASGFDTLRETQYF. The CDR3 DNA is TGTGCCAGCGGTTTTGATACGCTTCGGGAGACCCAGTACTTC.

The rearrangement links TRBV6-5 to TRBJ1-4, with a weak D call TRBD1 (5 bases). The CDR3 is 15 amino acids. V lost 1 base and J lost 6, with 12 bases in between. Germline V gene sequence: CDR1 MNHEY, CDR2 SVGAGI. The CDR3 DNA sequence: TGTGCCAGCAGTTACTACCGGGACCGAGATGAAAAACTGTTTTTT. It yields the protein CASSYYRDRDEKLFF.

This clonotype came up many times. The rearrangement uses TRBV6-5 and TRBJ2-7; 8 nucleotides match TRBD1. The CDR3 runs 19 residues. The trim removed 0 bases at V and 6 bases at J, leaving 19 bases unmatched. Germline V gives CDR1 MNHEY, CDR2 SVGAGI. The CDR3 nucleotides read TGTGCCAGCAGTTACTCTCACGACCCAGGGGACAGGCTTAGTACCGAGCAGTACTTC. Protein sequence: CASSYSHDPGDRLSTEQYF.

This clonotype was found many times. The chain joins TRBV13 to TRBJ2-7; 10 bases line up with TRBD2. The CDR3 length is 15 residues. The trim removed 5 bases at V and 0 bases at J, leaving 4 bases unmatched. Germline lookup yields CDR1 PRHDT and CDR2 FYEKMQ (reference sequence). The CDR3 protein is CASSPGLAASYEQYF. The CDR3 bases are TGTGCCAGCAGCCCAGGACTAGCGGCCTCCTACGAGCAGTACTTC.

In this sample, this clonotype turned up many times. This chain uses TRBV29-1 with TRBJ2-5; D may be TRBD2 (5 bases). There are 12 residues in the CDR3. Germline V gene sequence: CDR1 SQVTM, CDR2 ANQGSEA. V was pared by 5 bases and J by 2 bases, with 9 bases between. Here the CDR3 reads CSVREVQETQYF. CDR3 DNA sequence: TGCAGCGTTCGGGAAGTTCAAGAGACCCAGTACTTC.

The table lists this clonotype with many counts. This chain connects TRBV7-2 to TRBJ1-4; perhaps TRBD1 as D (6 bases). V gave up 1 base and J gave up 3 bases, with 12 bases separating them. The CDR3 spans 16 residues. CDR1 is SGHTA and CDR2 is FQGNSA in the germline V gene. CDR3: CASSLGPTGPNEKLFF. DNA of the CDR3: TGTGCCAGCAGCTTAGGACCGACAGGCCCTAATGAAAAACTGTTTTTT.

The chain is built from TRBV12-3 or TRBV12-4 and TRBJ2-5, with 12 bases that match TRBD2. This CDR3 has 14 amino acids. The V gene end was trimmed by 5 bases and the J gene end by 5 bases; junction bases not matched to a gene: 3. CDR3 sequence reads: CASSGLAGPETQYF. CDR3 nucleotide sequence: TGTGCCAGCAGTGGACTAGCGGGGCCGGAGACCCAGTACTTC.

The CDR3 is CSAGALAGETQYF. CDR3 coding DNA: TGCAGTGCTGGGGCTCTAGCGGGAGAGACCCAGTACTTC. The genes are TRBV20-1 and TRBJ2-5; the match to TRBD2 covers 8 bases. Germline loops: CDR1 DFQATT, CDR2 SNEGSKA (reference sequence). V was pared by 5 bases and J by 4 bases, with 6 bases of the junction left unmatched. The CDR3 contains 13 residues.

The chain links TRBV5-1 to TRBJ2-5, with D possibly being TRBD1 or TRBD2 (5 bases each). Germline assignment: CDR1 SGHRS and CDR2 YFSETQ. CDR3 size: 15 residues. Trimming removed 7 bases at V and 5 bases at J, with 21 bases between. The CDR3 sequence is CASGLTGDRRETQYF. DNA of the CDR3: TGCGCCAGCGGCCTGACTGGGGACCGCCGGGAGACCCAGTACTTC. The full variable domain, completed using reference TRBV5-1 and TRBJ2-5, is KAGVTQTPRYLIKTRGQQVTLSCSPISGHRSVSWYQQTPGQGLQFLFEYFSETQRNKGNFPGRFSGRQFSNSRSEMNVSTLELGDSALYLCASGLTGDRRETQYFGPGTRLLVL.

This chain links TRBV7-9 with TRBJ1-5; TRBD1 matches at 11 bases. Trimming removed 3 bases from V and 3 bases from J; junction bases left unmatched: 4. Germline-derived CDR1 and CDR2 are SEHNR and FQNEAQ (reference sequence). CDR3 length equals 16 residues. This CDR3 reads CASSFRDRGINQPQHF. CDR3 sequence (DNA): TGTGCCAGCAGCTTCCGGGACAGGGGGATCAATCAGCCCCAGCATTTT.

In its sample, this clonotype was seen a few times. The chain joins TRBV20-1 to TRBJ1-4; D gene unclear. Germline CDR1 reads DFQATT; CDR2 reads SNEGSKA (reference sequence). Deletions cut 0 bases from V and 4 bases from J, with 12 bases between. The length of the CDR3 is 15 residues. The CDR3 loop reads CSAREPRTGNEKLFF. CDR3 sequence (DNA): TGCAGTGCTAGAGAGCCCCGGACCGGTAATGAAAAACTGTTTTTT.

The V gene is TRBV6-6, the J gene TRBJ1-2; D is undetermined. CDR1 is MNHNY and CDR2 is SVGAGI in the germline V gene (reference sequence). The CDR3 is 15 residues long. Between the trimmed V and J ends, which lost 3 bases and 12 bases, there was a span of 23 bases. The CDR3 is CASSYRPPGSSGNTF. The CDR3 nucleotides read TGTGCCAGCAGTTATCGTCCCCCGGGCAGCTCTGGAAACACCTTC.

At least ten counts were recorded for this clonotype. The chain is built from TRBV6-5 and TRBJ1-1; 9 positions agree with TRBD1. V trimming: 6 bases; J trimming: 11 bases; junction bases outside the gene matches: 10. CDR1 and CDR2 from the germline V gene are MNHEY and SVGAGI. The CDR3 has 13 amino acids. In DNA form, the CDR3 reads TGTGCCAGCAGAAATCCGGGACAGGGTCCCGCTTTCTTT. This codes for CASRNPGQGPAFF.

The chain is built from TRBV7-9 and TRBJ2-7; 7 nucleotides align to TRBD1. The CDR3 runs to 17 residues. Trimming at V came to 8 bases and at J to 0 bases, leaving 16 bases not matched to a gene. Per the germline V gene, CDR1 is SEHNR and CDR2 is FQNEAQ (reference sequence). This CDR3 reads CASSPLPPGQSSYEQYF. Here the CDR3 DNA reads TGTGCCAGCTCACCTCTTCCACCGGGACAGAGCTCCTACGAGCAGTACTTC.

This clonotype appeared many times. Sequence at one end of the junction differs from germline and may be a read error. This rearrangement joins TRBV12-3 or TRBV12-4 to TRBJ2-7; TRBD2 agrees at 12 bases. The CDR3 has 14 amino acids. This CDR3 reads CASSLAGGPGEQYF. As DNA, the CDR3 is TGTGCCAGCAGTCTAGCGGGAGGGCCGGGGGAGCAGTACTTC.

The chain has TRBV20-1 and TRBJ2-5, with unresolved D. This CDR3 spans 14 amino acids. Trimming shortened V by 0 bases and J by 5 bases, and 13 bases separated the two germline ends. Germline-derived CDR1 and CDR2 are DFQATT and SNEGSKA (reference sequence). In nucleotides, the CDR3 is TGCAGTGCTAGAGATACTCGGCAGTTGGAGACCCAGTACTTC. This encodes CSARDTRQLETQYF.

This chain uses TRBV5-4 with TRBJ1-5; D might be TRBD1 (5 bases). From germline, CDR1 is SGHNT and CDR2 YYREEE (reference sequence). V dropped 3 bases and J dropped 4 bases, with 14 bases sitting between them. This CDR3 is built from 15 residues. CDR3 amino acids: CASSWDGDYNQPQHF. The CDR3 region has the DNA TGTGCCAGCAGCTGGGACGGAGACTATAATCAGCCCCAGCATTTT.

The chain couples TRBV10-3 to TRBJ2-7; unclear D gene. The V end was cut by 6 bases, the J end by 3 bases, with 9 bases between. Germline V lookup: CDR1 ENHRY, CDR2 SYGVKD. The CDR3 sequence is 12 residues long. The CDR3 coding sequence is TGTGCCATCAGCGCCAACGACTACGAGCAGTACTTC. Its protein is CAISANDYEQYF.

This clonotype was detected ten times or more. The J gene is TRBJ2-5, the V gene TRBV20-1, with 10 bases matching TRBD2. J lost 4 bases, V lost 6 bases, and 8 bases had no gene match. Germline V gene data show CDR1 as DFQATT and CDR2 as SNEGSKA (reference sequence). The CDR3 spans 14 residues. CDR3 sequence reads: CSAPGTSVPETQYF. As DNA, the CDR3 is TGCAGTGCGCCCGGGACTAGCGTGCCAGAGACCCAGTACTTC.

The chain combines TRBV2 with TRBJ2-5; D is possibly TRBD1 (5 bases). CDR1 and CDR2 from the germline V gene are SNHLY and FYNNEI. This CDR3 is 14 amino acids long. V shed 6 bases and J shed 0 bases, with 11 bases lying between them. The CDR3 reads CASRTAGYQETQYF. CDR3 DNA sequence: TGTGCCAGCAGAACGGCAGGGTACCAAGAGACCCAGTACTTC.

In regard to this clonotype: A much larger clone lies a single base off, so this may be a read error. CDR3 protein: CASSLKGAGNTIYF. The CDR3, as DNA: TGTGCCAGCAGTTTAAAGGGGGCTGGAAACACCATATATTTT. The genes are TRBV28 and TRBJ1-3, with D perhaps matching TRBD1 (6 bases). Germline V gene lookup returns CDR1 MDHEN and CDR2 SYDVKM. The CDR3 has 14 amino acids. V was trimmed by 2 bases and J by 2 bases, leaving 7 bases between them.

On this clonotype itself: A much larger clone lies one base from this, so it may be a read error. In DNA form, the CDR3 reads TGTGCCATCAGTGGGCCGACAGGGAGTACCTTC. Its protein product is CAISGPTGSTF. The gene calls are TRBV10-3 and TRBJ1-2; 7 positions agree with TRBD1. This CDR3 is 11 amino acids long. Germline-derived CDR1 and CDR2 are ENHRY and SYGVKD. The ends lost 4 bases at V and 14 bases at J; junction bases unmatched: 7.

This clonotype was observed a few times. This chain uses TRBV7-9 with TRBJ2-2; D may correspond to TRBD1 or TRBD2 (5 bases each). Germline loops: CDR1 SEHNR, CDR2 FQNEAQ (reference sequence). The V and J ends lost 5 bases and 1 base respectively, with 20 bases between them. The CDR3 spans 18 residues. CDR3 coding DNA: TGTGCCAGCAGCCAAATGAGGGTTGACAGATTGAACACCGGGGAGCTGTTTTTT. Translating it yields CASSQMRVDRLNTGELFF.

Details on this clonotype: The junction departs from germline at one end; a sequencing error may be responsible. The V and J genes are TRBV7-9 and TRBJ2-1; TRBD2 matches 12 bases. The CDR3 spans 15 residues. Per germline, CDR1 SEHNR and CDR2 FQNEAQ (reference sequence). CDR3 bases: TGTGCTAGCAGCCCAGGGACTAGCGGGTTCAATGAGCAGTTCTTC. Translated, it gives CASSPGTSGFNEQFF.